What follows are 23 T cell receptor beta chains derived from one specimen sequenced in a study of cytomegalovirus exposure and HLA in healthy donors. TCRdb's copy holds only in-frame clones and misses some; the assay was immunoSEQ multiplex PCR. The repertoire holds roughly 250,000 clones, with 85% to 90% as singletons. Sample: PBMCs. The receptors here all came from a young woman in good health and CMV-seronegative.

CDR3: CAISDSRGFSYNSPLHF. The CDR3, as DNA: TGTGCCATCAGCGATAGTAGGGGCTTTTCCTATAATTCACCCCTCCACTTT. The chain has TRBV10-3 and TRBJ1-6; TRBD1 might be the D (5 bases). The germline V gene has CDR1 ENHRY and CDR2 SYGVKD. The V and J ends lost 6 bases and 1 base respectively, with 16 bases between them. This CDR3 spans 17 amino acids.

This chain links TRBV19 with TRBJ1-1, with 12 bases that match TRBD1. The CDR3 runs 21 residues. The V gene end was trimmed by 7 bases and the J gene end by 1 base; junction bases not matched to a gene: 22. Germline CDR1 is LNHDA and CDR2 is SQIVND (reference sequence). In nucleotides, the CDR3 is TGTGCCAGTAATCCTCCCCCGGGACAGGGGGCGCATTACGTATGGAACACTGAAGCTTTCTTT. Translation gives CASNPPPGQGAHYVWNTEAFF.

V gene TRBV7-2 combines with J gene TRBJ2-3; 13 bases are a match to TRBD2. Looked up from germline, CDR1 is SGHTA and CDR2 is FQGNSA. This CDR3 comprises 17 residues. The V and J ends lost 6 bases and 6 bases, in that order; junction bases with no gene match: 12. The CDR3 sequence is CASRSVPGLAGTDTQYF. CDR3 sequence (DNA): TGTGCCAGCAGATCCGTCCCGGGACTAGCGGGGACTGATACGCAGTATTTT.

The J gene is TRBJ1-1, the V gene TRBV10-3, with D perhaps matching TRBD1 (6 bases). Germline V CDR1 and CDR2: ENHRY, SYGVKD. V lost 9 bases and J 0 bases, leaving 11 bases between the germline ends. CDR3 length: 13 amino acids. DNA of the CDR3: TGTGCCATAAACAGGGACCTGAACACTGAAGCTTTCTTT. Translating gives CAINRDLNTEAFF.

With respect to this clone: Relative to the germline gene, one junction end is altered; a read error may explain this. The chain carries TRBV2 and TRBJ2-7; the D gene is possibly TRBD2 (6 bases). CDR3 size: 13 residues. The germline gives CDR1 SNHLY, CDR2 FYNNEI. DNA of the CDR3: TGTGCCAGCAGGGAAGGGCGGGGTAGGGAGCAGTACTTC. This translates into CASREGRGREQYF.

The chain links TRBV5-4 to TRBJ2-3, with 16 positions matching TRBD2. The CDR3 is made up of 19 amino acids. The trim removed 4 bases at V and 2 bases at J, leaving 10 bases unmatched. Germline CDR1 and CDR2: SGHNT and YYREEE (reference sequence). CDR3 coding DNA: TGTGCCAGCAGCCCGGGACTAGCGGGGGGGAAGTATTACACAGATACGCAGTATTTT. It is translated as CASSPGLAGGKYYTDTQYF.

V gene TRBV5-6 combines with J gene TRBJ1-5; D is unclear. The CDR3 is 15 residues long. The V gene lost 0 bases and the J gene lost 2 bases, with 9 bases spanning the gap. The V gene's germline CDR1 is SGHDT and CDR2 YYEEEE. Here the CDR3 reads CASSLGGDGNQPQHF. CDR3 DNA: TGTGCCAGCAGCTTGGGGGGAGATGGCAATCAGCCCCAGCATTTT.

V gene TRBV28 combines with J gene TRBJ2-7; maybe TRBD2 (6 bases). CDR1 is MDHEN, CDR2 SYDVKM, per germline. The CDR3 length is 15 residues. Trimming took off 7 bases at V and 0 bases at J, with 16 bases between the two ends. The CDR3 DNA is TGTGCCAGCACCTATCCCGGGACTGGCTCCTACGAGCAGTACTTC. It specifies CASTYPGTGSYEQYF.

The chain has TRBV30 and TRBJ1-6, with 9 bases fitting TRBD1. Per germline, CDR1 GTSNPN and CDR2 SVGIG (reference sequence). After removal of 8 bases from V and 6 bases from J, the junction contained 5 bases not matched to a gene. This CDR3 is 13 amino acids long. CDR3 loop: CAGTGFVNSPLHF. In DNA, the CDR3 is TGTGCCGGGACAGGGTTTGTTAATTCACCCCTCCACTTT.

The chain couples TRBV6-5 to TRBJ1-6; D unclear. The CDR3 contains 15 residues. Trimming left V 0 bases short and J 9 bases short, with 12 bases between. Germline V gene lookup returns CDR1 MNHEY and CDR2 SVGAGI. The CDR3 is CASSYSSGEGSPLHF. The DNA of the CDR3 is TGTGCCAGCAGTTACTCCTCCGGGGAGGGTTCACCCCTCCACTTT.

The rearrangement uses TRBV6-1 and TRBJ1-2; the D is unclear. In germline, CDR1 is MNHNS, CDR2 SASEGT. CDR3 size: 14 residues. The V and J ends lost 2 bases and 3 bases respectively, with 10 bases between them. Written as DNA, the CDR3 is TGTGCCAGCAGTGAAACAGACCGAGACTATGGCTACACCTTC. It specifies CASSETDRDYGYTF.

The CDR3 here is CASSYSGDRVAFF. The CDR3 nucleotides are TGTGCCAGCAGTTACAGCGGGGATAGGGTGGCTTTCTTT. This chain connects TRBV6-5 to TRBJ1-1; the D is unclear. The CDR3 has 13 residues. Germline V CDR1 and CDR2: MNHEY, SVGAGI. The V end was cut by 2 bases, the J end by 11 bases, with 15 bases between.

This sequence joins TRBV11-3 and TRBJ2-1; possibly TRBD1 for D (6 bases). Germline CDR1 is SGHNT and CDR2 is YENEEA. Trimming removed 5 bases at V and 0 bases at J, with 14 bases between. This CDR3 contains 16 residues. The CDR3 here is CASSPGDILSYNEQFF. As DNA, the CDR3 is TGTGCCAGCAGCCCCGGGGACATACTCTCCTACAATGAGCAGTTCTTC.

This sequence joins TRBV11-2 and TRBJ1-1; D remains unclear. The CDR3 consists of 14 residues. V lost 5 bases and J 3 bases, leaving 13 bases between the germline ends. CDR1 is SGHAT, CDR2 FQNNGV, per germline. CDR3 loop: CASSPGTDDTEAFF. DNA for the CDR3: TGTGCCAGCAGCCCCGGCACAGACGACACTGAAGCTTTCTTT.

The CDR3 nucleotides are TGCGCCAGCAGCCGCGACAGACCGCATGAAGATACGCAGTATTTT. Translation: CASSRDRPHEDTQYF. The rearrangement links TRBV5-1 to TRBJ2-3; perhaps TRBD1 as D (5 bases). Germline values: CDR1 SGHRS, CDR2 YFSETQ. Trimming removed 4 bases from V and 5 bases from J, with 17 bases in between. The CDR3 contains 15 residues.

This rearrangement joins TRBV20-1 to TRBJ1-1, with D perhaps TRBD1 (5 bases). Germline CDR1 reads DFQATT; CDR2 reads SNEGSKA (reference sequence). The length of the CDR3 is 11 residues. Trimming left V 4 bases short and J 4 bases short, with 7 bases between. This chain's CDR3 is CSAKGFTEAFF. The CDR3 nucleotides are TGCAGTGCTAAGGGGTTCACTGAAGCTTTCTTT.

This chain uses TRBV6-5 with TRBJ2-3; maybe TRBD2 (5 bases). The CDR3 runs 14 residues. The V gene lost 6 bases and the J gene lost 8 bases, with 18 bases spanning the gap. CDR1 is MNHEY and CDR2 is SVGAGI in the germline V gene. Written as DNA, the CDR3 is TGTGCCAGCAGAACCTTACTAGGATTTACTACGCAGTATTTT. This gives the protein CASRTLLGFTTQYF.

The chain uses TRBV11-2 and TRBJ2-7; 9 bases agree with TRBD1. The V and J ends lost 5 bases and 4 bases, in that order; junction bases with no gene match: 12. CDR3 length: 16 residues. CDR1 and CDR2 (germline): SGHAT, FQNNGV. CDR3 coding DNA: TGTGCCAGCAGCCTGTGGGACAGGGATATTACTTACGAGCAGTACTTC. Its translation: CASSLWDRDITYEQYF.

This chain uses TRBV7-2 with TRBJ1-2; 7 bases align to TRBD1. Germline V gene lookup returns CDR1 SGHTA and CDR2 FQGNSA. The ends lost 5 bases at V and 4 bases at J; junction bases unmatched: 4. The CDR3 length is 13 residues. CDR3 DNA sequence: TGTGCCAGCAGCGAAGGGACAGCCTATGGCTACACCTTC. This gives the protein CASSEGTAYGYTF. The full variable domain, rest sourced from reference TRBV7-2 and TRBJ1-2, is GAGVSQSPSNKVTEKGKDVELRCDPISGHTALYWYRQSLGQGLEFLIYFQGNSAPDKSGLPSDRFSAERTGGSVSTLTIQRTQQEDSAVYLCASSEGTAYGYTFGSGTRLTVV.

The chain carries TRBV29-1 and TRBJ2-7; maybe TRBD2 (5 bases). The CDR3 consists of 14 residues. CDR1 is SQVTM and CDR2 is ANQGSEA in the germline V gene. Trimming cost V 5 bases and J 4 bases, with 18 bases left between them. In DNA form, the CDR3 reads TGCAGCGTTACCACGGACGCCGGACTGTACGAGCAGTACTTC. Translated: CSVTTDAGLYEQYF.

The J gene is TRBJ1-1, the V gene TRBV29-1, with D unclear. Trimming removed 1 base from V and 4 bases from J, with 10 bases in between. CDR1 is SQVTM and CDR2 is ANQGSEA in the germline V gene. The CDR3 extends over 13 amino acids. This CDR3 is CSVEAGMGTEAFF. The DNA for the CDR3 is TGCAGCGTTGAAGCCGGGATGGGCACTGAAGCTTTCTTT.

CDR3 sequence: CASSEGLFGLVGPHNYGYTF. DNA of the CDR3: TGTGCCAGCAGTGAAGGGCTGTTTGGGCTCGTGGGCCCCCATAACTATGGCTACACCTTC. The chain carries TRBV2 and TRBJ1-2; D unresolved. The germline V gene has CDR1 SNHLY and CDR2 FYNNEI. V was clipped by 1 base and J by 1 base, with 25 bases between them. The CDR3 has 20 residues.

This chain joins TRBV28 and TRBJ2-1; 7 bases map to TRBD2. Germline V CDR1 and CDR2: MDHEN, SYDVKM. V was clipped by 6 bases and J by 2 bases; unmatched bases: 4. The CDR3 has 14 residues. The CDR3 region is CASSWGGTYNEQFF. The DNA for the CDR3 is TGTGCCAGCAGCTGGGGAGGGACCTACAATGAGCAGTTCTTC.